These 24 T cell receptor beta chains share one sample of origin, sequenced in a study of cytomegalovirus exposure and HLA in healthy donors. Both 60 Vbeta primers and 13 Jbeta primers went into the PCR. Measured with immunoSEQ multiplex PCR; TCRdb has only the in-frame clones, and not every one. The sample has more than 30,000 clones, just under 75% seen once. The sequenced material came from PBMCs. The receptors were gathered from a man aged 25-40 years in good health and CMV-seronegative.

This chain joins TRBV6-5 and TRBJ2-7, with 8 bases lining up with TRBD2. Trimming cost V 6 bases and J 0 bases; bases outside gene matches: 7. CDR1 MNHEY and CDR2 SVGAGI come from the germline V gene. This CDR3 comprises 15 residues. The CDR3 DNA sequence: TGTGCCAGCAGCTTCACCGGGACTAGCTCCTACGAGCAGTACTTC. It encodes CASSFTGTSSYEQYF.

The rearrangement links TRBV7-9 to TRBJ1-2, with 8 nucleotides matching TRBD1. CDR1 and CDR2 from the germline V gene are SEHNR and FQNEAQ (reference sequence). The trim removed 6 bases at V and 8 bases at J, leaving 11 bases unmatched. The CDR3 consists of 14 residues. CDR3 DNA sequence: TGTGCCAGCAGGGAGACAGGGGTTTTCGTAGGCTACACCTTC. As protein: CASRETGVFVGYTF.

This chain connects TRBV19 to TRBJ2-3; 9 bases match TRBD2. V trimming: 10 bases; J trimming: 3 bases; junction bases outside the gene matches: 5. Per germline, CDR1 LNHDA and CDR2 SQIVND (reference sequence). CDR3 length: 13 amino acids. Here the CDR3 DNA reads TGTGCCACCGCTAGCGGGATTACAGATACGCAGTATTTT. It specifies CATASGITDTQYF.

The J gene is TRBJ2-7, the V gene TRBV28, with D maybe TRBD2 (6 bases). Germline V CDR1 and CDR2: MDHEN, SYDVKM. The germline V and J ends were trimmed by 9 bases and 2 bases, with 17 bases remaining between them. CDR3 length: 14 residues. CDR3 DNA sequence: TGTGCCAGTGCGGGATCACAGGCCACCTACGAGCAGTACTTC. Protein sequence: CASAGSQATYEQYF.

This clone occurred a few times. The chain carries TRBV27 and TRBJ2-7, with a tentative D call TRBD1 (6 bases). The CDR3 runs 13 residues. Trimming removed 3 bases from V and 2 bases from J, with 8 bases in between. Germline CDR1 MNHEY, CDR2 SMNVEV (reference sequence). In nucleotides, the CDR3 is TGTGCCAGCAGTTTCCGGGACACCTACGAGCAGTACTTC. The encoded protein is CASSFRDTYEQYF.

This chain uses TRBV5-1 with TRBJ2-7, with D tentatively TRBD2 (7 bases). The CDR3 totals 15 residues. Germline V CDR1 and CDR2: SGHRS, YFSETQ. Trimming pared 3 bases from V and 4 bases from J, leaving 17 bases between. The CDR3 DNA reads TGCGCCAGCAGCTCCGGGGAGGGGGTCCGGTACGAGCAGTACTTC. As protein: CASSSGEGVRYEQYF.

The chain carries TRBV7-9 and TRBJ2-5, with TRBD1 matching 8 bases. The length of the CDR3 is 15 residues. Looked up from germline, CDR1 is SEHNR and CDR2 is FQNEAQ (reference sequence). With 1 base clipped from V and 4 bases from J, the junction kept 5 bases outside the gene matches. CDR3 nucleotide sequence: TGTGCCAGCAGCTTAGTGACAGGGGAAGGAGAGACCCAGTACTTC. Its protein product is CASSLVTGEGETQYF.

This clone has a single count. V gene TRBV27 combines with J gene TRBJ2-7, with a tentative D call TRBD1 (5 bases). Deletions cut 5 bases from V and 5 bases from J, with 7 bases between. CDR1 and CDR2 from the germline V gene are MNHEY and SMNVEV (reference sequence). There are 11 residues in the CDR3. The CDR3 loop is CASSEGDEQYF. CDR3 DNA sequence: TGTGCCAGCAGTGAAGGGGACGAGCAGTACTTC.

The CDR3 spells CASSQTGALNQPQHF. CDR3 sequence (DNA): TGCGCCAGCAGCCAGACAGGGGCCCTCAATCAGCCCCAGCATTTT. This rearrangement joins TRBV5-1 to TRBJ1-5; 8 bases match TRBD1. The CDR3 length is 15 residues. Germline V gene data show CDR1 as SGHRS and CDR2 as YFSETQ. V lost 4 bases, J lost 3 bases, and 6 bases stayed unmatched. Based on the CDR3 plus reference TRBV5-1 and TRBJ1-5, the full variable domain is KAGVTQTPRYLIKTRGQQVTLSCSPISGHRSVSWYQQTPGQGLQFLFEYFSETQRNKGNFPGRFSGRQFSNSRSEMNVSTLELGDSALYLCASSQTGALNQPQHFGDGTRLSIL.

This clone was seen a handful of times. V is TRBV4-1 and J is TRBJ2-7; 8 nucleotides line up with TRBD2. V shed 2 bases and J 4 bases; nucleotides not matched to a gene: 4. The V gene's germline CDR1 is MGHRA and CDR2 YSYEKL. This CDR3 spans 14 amino acids. As DNA, the CDR3 is TGCGCCAGCAGCCAACCCAGCGGGGGATACGAGCAGTACTTC. Its translation is CASSQPSGGYEQYF.

J is TRBJ2-1 and V is TRBV10-1; D perhaps matches TRBD1 (6 bases). This CDR3 region has 16 residues. The V end was cut by 2 bases, the J end by 4 bases, with 15 bases between. Germline V CDR1 and CDR2: WNHNN, SYGVQD (reference sequence). The chain's CDR3 is CASSEQVTGLYNEQFF. The CDR3 DNA reads TGCGCCAGCAGTGAGCAAGTTACAGGGCTGTACAATGAGCAGTTCTTC.

V is TRBV6-1 and J is TRBJ1-1, with a possible D match to TRBD1 (6 bases). This CDR3 has 15 residues. The V and J ends lost 6 bases and 0 bases respectively, with 14 bases between them. CDR1 and CDR2 (germline): MNHNS, SASEGT. CDR3 in amino acids: CASRDFRGVNTEAFF. The CDR3 coding sequence is TGTGCCAGCAGGGACTTCAGGGGCGTGAACACTGAAGCTTTCTTT.

This clone was observed a single time. The chain couples TRBV5-6 to TRBJ2-7, with D tentatively TRBD2 (6 bases). V was clipped by 5 bases and J by 1 base, with 10 bases between them. The germline V gene has CDR1 SGHDT and CDR2 YYEEEE. The CDR3 is 13 residues long. The CDR3 is CASSSGTSYEQYF. CDR3 bases: TGTGCCAGCAGTTCCGGGACTTCCTACGAGCAGTACTTC.

The chain couples TRBV19 to TRBJ1-4; 7 nucleotides line up with TRBD1. The CDR3 loop spans 17 amino acids. Losses at the gene ends were 1 base for V and 4 bases for J; bases not matched to a gene: 9. Germline V CDR1 and CDR2: LNHDA, SQIVND (reference sequence). The CDR3: CASSIVGQGGLNEKLFF. The CDR3, as DNA: TGTGCCAGTAGTATAGTCGGCCAGGGGGGACTTAATGAAAAACTGTTTTTT.

The gene calls are TRBV6-5 and TRBJ2-7; D gene ambiguous. The V gene's germline CDR1 is MNHEY and CDR2 SVGAGI. The CDR3 has 12 residues. V was trimmed by 8 bases and J by 2 bases, leaving 10 bases between them. Written as DNA, the CDR3 is TGTGCCAGCCGCAGCACAGCCTACGAGCAGTACTTC. Its translation is CASRSTAYEQYF.

The chain is built from TRBV6-5 and TRBJ2-1; TRBD2 matches 11 bases. Per the germline V gene, CDR1 is MNHEY and CDR2 is SVGAGI. This CDR3 is 15 amino acids long. With V trimmed by 5 bases and J by 4 bases, 4 bases remained unmatched. The CDR3 coding sequence is TGTGCCAGCAGTGCGTCTAGCGGGGGGTACAATGAGCAGTTCTTC. It yields the protein CASSASSGGYNEQFF.

The rearrangement joins TRBV19 to TRBJ1-1; TRBD1 matches at 8 bases. Germline V gene lookup returns CDR1 LNHDA and CDR2 SQIVND (reference sequence). The CDR3 extends over 15 amino acids. J was trimmed by 1 base and V by 5 bases; bases with no gene match: 6. The CDR3 DNA is TGTGCCAGTAGTCCGTGGGACAGGCCGAACACTGAAGCTTTCTTT. Amino acids: CASSPWDRPNTEAFF.

This clone showed up just once. This sequence joins TRBV29-1 and TRBJ2-7, with 8 positions matching TRBD2. Germline CDR1 and CDR2: SQVTM and ANQGSEA. The CDR3 runs 14 residues. Germline trimming cut 1 base from V and 7 bases from J; bases unmatched to any gene: 9. CDR3 sequence reads: CSVEGPAGVREQYF. The DNA of the CDR3 is TGCAGCGTTGAAGGTCCAGCGGGGGTAAGGGAGCAGTACTTC.

This chain joins TRBV5-1 and TRBJ1-4, with a possible D match to TRBD1 (6 bases). Germline V gene sequence: CDR1 SGHRS, CDR2 YFSETQ. Trimming took 3 bases from V and 4 from J, leaving 13 bases between them. The CDR3 has 15 residues. The CDR3 DNA is TGCGCCAGCAGCTATGACAGGAGATTTAATGAAAAACTGTTTTTT. Encoded protein: CASSYDRRFNEKLFF.

J is TRBJ2-2 and V is TRBV15; D not certain. The CDR3 extends over 14 amino acids. From germline, CDR1 is LNHNV and CDR2 YYDKDF (reference sequence). With 5 bases removed from V and 1 base from J, the gap between germline ends came to 8 bases. CDR3 region: CATSGPGNTGELFF. The CDR3 region has the DNA TGTGCCACCAGCGGGCCAGGGAACACCGGGGAGCTGTTTTTT.

The V call is TRBV5-1, the J call TRBJ2-2; D is possibly TRBD1 (6 bases). Germline V gene sequence: CDR1 SGHRS, CDR2 YFSETQ. Deletions cut 4 bases from V and 1 base from J, with 11 bases between. The CDR3 spans 15 residues. The CDR3 DNA reads TGCGCCAGCAGCGGCACAGGGTTGAACACCGGGGAGCTGTTTTTT. Translation: CASSGTGLNTGELFF.

The V and J genes are TRBV7-9 and TRBJ2-5, with TRBD2 matching over 8 bases. The CDR3 is 14 residues long. CDR1 is SEHNR, CDR2 FQNEAQ, per germline (reference sequence). V lost 2 bases, J lost 5 bases, and 4 bases stayed unmatched. The CDR3 loop is CASSLSSGGETQYF. In nucleotides, the CDR3 is TGTGCCAGCAGCTTATCCTCGGGAGGGGAGACCCAGTACTTC.

This clone appeared a few times. This chain uses TRBV6-1 with TRBJ1-4; D unclear. This CDR3 is built from 12 residues. The germline V gene has CDR1 MNHNS and CDR2 SASEGT. The V end lost 6 bases, the J end lost 3 bases, and 5 bases lay between the germline ends. The CDR3 here is CASRLANEKLFF. CDR3 coding DNA: TGTGCCAGCAGACTTGCTAATGAAAAACTGTTTTTT.

This clone was recorded only once. The V and J genes are TRBV19 and TRBJ2-7; 11 bases map to TRBD2. Germline V gives CDR1 LNHDA, CDR2 SQIVND (reference sequence). The CDR3 is 16 amino acids. V lost 5 bases and J lost 0; bases outside the gene matches: 6. The CDR3 here is CASSGAGTSGSYEQYF. In DNA form, the CDR3 reads TGTGCCAGTAGTGGCGCCGGGACTAGCGGCTCCTACGAGCAGTACTTC.